This TCR beta chain was sequenced during a study of a mutant IDH1 vaccine in newly diagnosed glioma (dated by TCRdb to 2020 to 2023). Notes on the research overall: Of the approximately 35 treated patients, 62.5% were male and approximately 40% were female, and a mean age of roughly 37 years was recorded. Prior to enrollment, patients had been given standard therapy consisting of radiotherapy alone, temozolomide alone, or radiochemotherapy with temozolomide, with the combination given to most patients. Peripheral blood samples were drawn at six visits, namely V03 (baseline), V05, V07, V10, V12 and V13. Longitudinal TCRB deep sequencing was done for roughly 23 treated patients, wherever samples were available for exploratory analyses.

Concerning this clone: Its antigen is unknown. No per-base quality is available; no much larger clone lies one base away.

Library preparation employed the immunoSEQ multiplex PCR assay. Rearranged TCR beta chain sequences were amplified using the hsTCRB Kit according to the manufacturer's protocol. TCRB libraries were sequenced on an Illumina MiSeq. Turning to the authors' computational methods: Demultiplexing, trimming and gene mapping were performed with the kit vendor's proprietary platform. TCRdb obtained this table from immuneACCESS and retained in-frame rearrangements with V and J assigned. These tables miss some clones; where compared with another copy, unresolved V genes account for less than half of the shortfall, and the remainder is unexplained. V and J calls and clone size are given by that table; D and trimming were obtained from the DNA. In this sample the table shows about 15,000 clones, 85% to 90% of which occur a single time. Around 9% of the sample is in the top ten clones. According to the study, the label for this sample's time point signals: baseline, week 1 (first vaccination visit). The treatment or condition label corresponds to: pre-vaccination baseline after standard-of-care therapy. The donors had newly diagnosed IDH1-mutant astrocytomas of WHO grade 3 or 4 that showed loss of nuclear ATRX. The samples were drawn from NOA16, a multicentre, single-arm, open-label phase I trial in Germany that tested a mutant IDH1 peptide vaccine in humans for the first time. For immunogenicity testing, the blood drawn at visit V03 was used as the baseline sample. The DNeasy Blood and Tissue Kit was used to extract genomic DNA from EDTA blood for TCRB sequencing.

The CDR1 and CDR2 encoded by the germline V gene are SGHRS and YFSETQ. Clipping removes 6 bases from V and 5 bases from J, with 11 as the unmatched junction base count. Taken from cysteine to phenylalanine, the CDR3 has 15 residues. The read is trimmed to its CDR3 DNA, 45 bases read in frame from base 1. The study at large found these results: Immune responses induced by the vaccine were seen in approximately 92% of patients across multiple MHC alleles. The authors stated that sample limitations prevented analyses of patient blood samples from being reproduced. Availability determined which PBMC samples were chosen for TCRB deep sequencing. Changes in the top peripheral T cell clonotypes picked up by TCRB sequencing did not appear to be linked to pseudoprogression.

The sequence came from a woman between 40 and 50 years old with glioma. Some clones in this sample may be carry-over from other donors' samples. The receptor chain draws on TRBV5-1 and TRBJ2-7, with 10 junctional bases fitting TRBD1. Sequencing was performed on PBMCs, taken from a glioma patient treated with radiotherapy, temozolomide or both. The bases read TGCGCCAGCACCCCAGGGGGGACAGGGGAAGACGAGCAGTACTTC. Its protein is CASTPGGTGEDEQYF.